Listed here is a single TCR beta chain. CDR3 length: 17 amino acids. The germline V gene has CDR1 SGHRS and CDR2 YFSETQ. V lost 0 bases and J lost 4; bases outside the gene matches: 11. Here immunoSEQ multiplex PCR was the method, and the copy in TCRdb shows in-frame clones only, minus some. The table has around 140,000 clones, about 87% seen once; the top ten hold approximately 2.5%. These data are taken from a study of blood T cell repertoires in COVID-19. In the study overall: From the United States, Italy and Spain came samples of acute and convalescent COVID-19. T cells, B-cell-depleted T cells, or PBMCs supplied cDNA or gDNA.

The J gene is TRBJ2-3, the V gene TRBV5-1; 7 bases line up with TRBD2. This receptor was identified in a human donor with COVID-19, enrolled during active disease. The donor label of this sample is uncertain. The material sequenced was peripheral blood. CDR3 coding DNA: TGCGCCAGCAGCTTGGCCTTGGGGGGAGGGCCCGCAGATACGCAGTATTTT. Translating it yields CASSLALGGGPADTQYF.